This TCR beta chain was found in a study of blood T cell repertoires in COVID-19. In the source study's methods: It was from reference gene primer amplification that nucleated cell counts were estimated. Assay: immunoSEQ multiplex PCR; the TCRdb copy retains only in-frame clones and omits some. The D gene and trimming were derived from the DNA, and the V and J assignments and clone size from that table. Altogether 110,000 to 150,000 clones are present, around 84% being singletons, with the ten largest covering roughly 10%. Material for sequencing was peripheral blood. The sequence was obtained from a man aged 55-75 years with active or convalescent COVID-19.

The CDR3 reads CASSQGLAVPNTGELFF. The DNA of the CDR3 is TGCGCCAGCAGCCAAGGTTTAGCGGTCCCGAACACCGGGGAGCTGTTTTTT. V gene TRBV4-1 combines with J gene TRBJ2-2; tentative D call: TRBD2 (6 bases). The germline V and J ends were trimmed by 1 base and 0 bases, with 12 bases remaining between them. CDR1 and CDR2 from the germline V gene are MGHRA and YSYEKL. The CDR3 is 17 residues long.